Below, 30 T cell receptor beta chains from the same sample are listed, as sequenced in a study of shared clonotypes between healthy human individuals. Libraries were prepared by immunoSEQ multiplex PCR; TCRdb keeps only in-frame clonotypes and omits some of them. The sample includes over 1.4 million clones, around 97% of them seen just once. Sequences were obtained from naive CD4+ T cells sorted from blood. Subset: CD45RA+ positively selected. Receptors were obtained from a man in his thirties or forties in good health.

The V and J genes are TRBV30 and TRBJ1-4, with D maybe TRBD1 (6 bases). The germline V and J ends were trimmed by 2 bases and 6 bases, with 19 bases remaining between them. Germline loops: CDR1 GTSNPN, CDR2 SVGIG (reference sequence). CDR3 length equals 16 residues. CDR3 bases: TGTGCCTGGAGTAGGGGGACAACAAAATGGGATGAAAAACTGTTTTTT. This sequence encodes CAWSRGTTKWDEKLFF.

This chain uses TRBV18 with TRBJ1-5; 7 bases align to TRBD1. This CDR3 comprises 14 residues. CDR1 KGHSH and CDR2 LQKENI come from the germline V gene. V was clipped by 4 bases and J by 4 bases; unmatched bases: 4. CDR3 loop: CASSLTGWNQPQHF. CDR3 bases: TGTGCCAGCTCACTGACAGGGTGGAATCAGCCCCAGCATTTT.

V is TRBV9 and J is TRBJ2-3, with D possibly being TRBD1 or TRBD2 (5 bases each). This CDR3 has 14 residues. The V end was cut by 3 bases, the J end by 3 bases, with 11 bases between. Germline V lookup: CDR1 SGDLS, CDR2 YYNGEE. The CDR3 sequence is CASSGGTVTDTQYF. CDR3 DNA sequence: TGTGCCAGCAGCGGAGGGACGGTAACAGATACGCAGTATTTT.

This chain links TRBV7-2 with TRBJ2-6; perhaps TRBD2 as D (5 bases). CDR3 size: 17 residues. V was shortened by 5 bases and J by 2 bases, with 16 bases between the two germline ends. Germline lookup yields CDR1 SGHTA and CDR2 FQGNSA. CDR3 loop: CASSVNKVSAGANVLTF. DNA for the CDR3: TGTGCCAGCAGCGTAAACAAGGTTAGCGCTGGGGCCAACGTCCTGACTTTC.

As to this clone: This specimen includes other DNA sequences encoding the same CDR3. The CDR3 protein is CASSIGTGQNQPQHF. DNA of the CDR3: TGTGCCAGTAGTATAGGTACAGGACAGAATCAGCCCCAGCATTTT. This chain uses TRBV19 with TRBJ1-5; TRBD1 might be the D (6 bases). Germline V gene data show CDR1 as LNHDA and CDR2 as SQIVND (reference sequence). V was clipped by 1 base and J by 4 bases, with 11 bases between them. This CDR3 has 15 residues. The full variable domain, in which reference TRBV19 and TRBJ1-5 provide the parts outside the CDR3, is DGGITQSPKYLFRKEGQNVTLSCEQNLNHDAMYWYRQDPGQGLRLIYYSQIVNDFQKGDIAEGYSVSREKKESFPLTVTSAQKNPTAFYLCASSIGTGQNQPQHFGDGTRLSIL.

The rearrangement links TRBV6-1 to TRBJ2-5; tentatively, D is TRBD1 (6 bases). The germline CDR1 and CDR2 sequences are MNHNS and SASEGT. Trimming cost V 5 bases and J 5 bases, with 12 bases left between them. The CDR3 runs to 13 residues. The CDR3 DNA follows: TGTGCCAGCAGTAGACAGGTCCGGGAGACCCAGTACTTC. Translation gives CASSRQVRETQYF.

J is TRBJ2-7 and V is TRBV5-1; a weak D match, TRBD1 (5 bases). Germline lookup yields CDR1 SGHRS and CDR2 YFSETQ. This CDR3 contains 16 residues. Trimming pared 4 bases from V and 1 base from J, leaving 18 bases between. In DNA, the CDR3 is TGCGCCAGCAGCCCCAGGGAAATGGGGTTTTCCTACGAGCAGTACTTC. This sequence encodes CASSPREMGFSYEQYF.

In DNA, the CDR3 is TGTGCCAGCAGTCGGTCCCTTGGCGGAGGGACGAACACCGGGGAGCTGTTTTTT. It yields the protein CASSRSLGGGTNTGELFF. V and J are TRBV28 and TRBJ2-2, with D maybe TRBD2 (6 bases). With 5 bases removed from V and 0 bases from J, the gap between germline ends came to 19 bases. The CDR3 spans 18 residues. The germline gives CDR1 MDHEN, CDR2 SYDVKM.

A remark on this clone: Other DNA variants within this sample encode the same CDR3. CDR3 amino acids: CASSPDRAAGNTIYF. CDR3 coding DNA: TGTGCCAGCTCACCGGACAGGGCCGCCGGAAACACCATATATTTT. The chain employs TRBV18 and TRBJ1-3; 8 positions agree with TRBD1. Germline-derived CDR1 and CDR2 are KGHSH and LQKENI. The J segment lost 4 bases and the V segment lost 3 bases, leaving 5 bases of the junction unmatched. The CDR3 totals 15 residues.

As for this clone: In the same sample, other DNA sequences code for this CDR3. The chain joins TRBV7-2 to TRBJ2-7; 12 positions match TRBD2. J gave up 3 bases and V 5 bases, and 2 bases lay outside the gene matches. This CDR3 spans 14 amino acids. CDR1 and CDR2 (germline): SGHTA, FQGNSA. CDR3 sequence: CASSLTSGGYEQYF. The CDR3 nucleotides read TGTGCCAGCAGCCTGACTAGCGGGGGCTACGAGCAGTACTTC.

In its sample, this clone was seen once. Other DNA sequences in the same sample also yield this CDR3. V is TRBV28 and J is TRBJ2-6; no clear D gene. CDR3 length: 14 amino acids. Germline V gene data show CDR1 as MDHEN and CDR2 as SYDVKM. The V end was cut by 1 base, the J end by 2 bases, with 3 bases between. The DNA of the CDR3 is TGTGCCAGCAGTTTATCGGCTGGGGCCAACGTCCTGACTTTC. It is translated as CASSLSAGANVLTF.

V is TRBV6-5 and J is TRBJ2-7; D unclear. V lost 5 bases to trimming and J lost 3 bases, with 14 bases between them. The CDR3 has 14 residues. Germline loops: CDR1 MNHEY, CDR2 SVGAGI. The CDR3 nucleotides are TGTGCCAGCAGTATGGCCTGGGGTGACTACGAGCAGTACTTC. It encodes CASSMAWGDYEQYF.

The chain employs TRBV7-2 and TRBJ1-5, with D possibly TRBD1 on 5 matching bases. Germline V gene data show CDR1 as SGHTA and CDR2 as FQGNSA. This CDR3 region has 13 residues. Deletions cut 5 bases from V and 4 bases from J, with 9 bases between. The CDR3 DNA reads TGTGCCAGCAGCCAAGACAGAAATCAGCCCCAGCATTTT. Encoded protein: CASSQDRNQPQHF.

The CDR3 nucleotides read TGTGCCAGCAGCAATCCCGGGACAGCCTACGAGCAGTACTTC. It yields the protein CASSNPGTAYEQYF. The chain recombines TRBV11-2 with TRBJ2-7; 7 nucleotides agree with TRBD1. V gave up 5 bases and J gave up 2 bases; unmatched junction bases: 6. The germline V gene has CDR1 SGHAT and CDR2 FQNNGV. The CDR3 is 14 residues long.

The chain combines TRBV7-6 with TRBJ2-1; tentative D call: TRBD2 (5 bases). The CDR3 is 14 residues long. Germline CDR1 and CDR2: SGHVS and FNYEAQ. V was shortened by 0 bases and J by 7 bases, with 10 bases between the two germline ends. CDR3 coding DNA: TGTGCCAGCAGCTTAGCCCCCCGGGGTAATGAGCAGTTCTTC. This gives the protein CASSLAPRGNEQFF. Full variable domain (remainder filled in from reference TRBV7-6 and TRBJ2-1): GAGVSQSPRYKVTKRGQDVALRCDPISGHVSLYWYRQALGQGPEFLTYFNYEAQQDKSGLPNDRFSAERPEGSISTLTIQRTEQRDSAMYRCASSLAPRGNEQFFGPGTRLTVL.

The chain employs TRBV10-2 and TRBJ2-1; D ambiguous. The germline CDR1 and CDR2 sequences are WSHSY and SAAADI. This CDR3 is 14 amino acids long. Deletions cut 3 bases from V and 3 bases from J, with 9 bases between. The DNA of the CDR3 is TGCGCCAGCAGTGACCCGGATCACTACAATGAGCAGTTCTTC. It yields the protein CASSDPDHYNEQFF.

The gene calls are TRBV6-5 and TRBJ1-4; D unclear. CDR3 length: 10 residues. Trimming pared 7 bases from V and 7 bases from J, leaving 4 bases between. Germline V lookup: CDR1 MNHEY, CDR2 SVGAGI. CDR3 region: CASKGEKLFF. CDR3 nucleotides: TGTGCCAGCAAGGGTGAAAAACTGTTTTTT.

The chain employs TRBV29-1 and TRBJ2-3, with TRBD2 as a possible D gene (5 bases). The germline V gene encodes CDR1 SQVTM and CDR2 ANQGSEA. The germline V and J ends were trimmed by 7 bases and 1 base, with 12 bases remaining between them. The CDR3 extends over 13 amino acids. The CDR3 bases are TGCAGCGCGGTGTATAGCGGCACAGATACGCAGTATTTT. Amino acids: CSAVYSGTDTQYF.

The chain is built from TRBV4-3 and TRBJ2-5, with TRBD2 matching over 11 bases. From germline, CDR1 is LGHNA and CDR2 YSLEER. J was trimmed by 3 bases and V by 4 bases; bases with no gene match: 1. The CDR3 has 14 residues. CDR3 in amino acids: CASSLGLAEETQYF. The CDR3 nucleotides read TGCGCCAGCAGCCTGGGACTAGCGGAAGAGACCCAGTACTTC.

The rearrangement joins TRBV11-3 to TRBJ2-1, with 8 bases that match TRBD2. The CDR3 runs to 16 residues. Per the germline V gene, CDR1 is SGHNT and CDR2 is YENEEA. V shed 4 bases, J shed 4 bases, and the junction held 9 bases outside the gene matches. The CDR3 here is CASSSFTSGVYNEQFF. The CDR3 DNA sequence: TGTGCCAGCAGCTCATTTACTAGCGGAGTATACAATGAGCAGTTCTTC.

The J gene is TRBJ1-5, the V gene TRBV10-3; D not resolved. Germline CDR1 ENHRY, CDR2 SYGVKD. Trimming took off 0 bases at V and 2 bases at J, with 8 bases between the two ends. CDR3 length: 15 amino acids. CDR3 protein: CAISESTIGNQPQHF. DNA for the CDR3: TGTGCCATCAGTGAGTCTACAATCGGCAATCAGCCCCAGCATTTT.

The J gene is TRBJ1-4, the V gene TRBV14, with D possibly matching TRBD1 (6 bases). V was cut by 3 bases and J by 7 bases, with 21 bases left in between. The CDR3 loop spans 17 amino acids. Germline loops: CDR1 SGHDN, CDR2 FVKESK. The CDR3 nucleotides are TGTGCCAGCAGCCAGACAGGATTTTTAGGCGGGGGTGAAAAACTGTTTTTT. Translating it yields CASSQTGFLGGGEKLFF.

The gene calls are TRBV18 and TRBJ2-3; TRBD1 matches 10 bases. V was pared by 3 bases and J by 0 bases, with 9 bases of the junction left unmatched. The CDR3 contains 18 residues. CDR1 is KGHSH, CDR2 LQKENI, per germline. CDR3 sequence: CASSPAGTGASSTDTQYF. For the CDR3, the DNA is TGTGCCAGCTCACCTGCCGGGACAGGGGCTTCTAGCACAGATACGCAGTATTTT.

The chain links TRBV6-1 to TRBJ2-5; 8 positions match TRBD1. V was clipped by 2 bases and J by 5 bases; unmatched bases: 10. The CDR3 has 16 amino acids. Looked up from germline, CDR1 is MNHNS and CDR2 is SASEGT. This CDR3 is CASSEFTGGLGETQYF. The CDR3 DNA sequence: TGTGCCAGCAGTGAATTTACAGGGGGTCTCGGGGAGACCCAGTACTTC.

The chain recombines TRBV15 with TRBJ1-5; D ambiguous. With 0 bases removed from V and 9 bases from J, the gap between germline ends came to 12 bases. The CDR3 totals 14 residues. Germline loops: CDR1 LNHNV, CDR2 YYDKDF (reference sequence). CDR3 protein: CATSRETTGLPQHF. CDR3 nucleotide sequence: TGTGCCACCAGCAGAGAGACAACGGGCCTGCCCCAGCATTTT.

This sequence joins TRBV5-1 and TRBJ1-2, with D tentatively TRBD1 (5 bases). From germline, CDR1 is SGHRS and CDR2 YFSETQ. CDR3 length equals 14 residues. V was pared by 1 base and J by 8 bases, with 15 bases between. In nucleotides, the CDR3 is TGCGCCAGCAGCTTGTTATTCCAGGGAGACGGCTACACCTTC. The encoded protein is CASSLLFQGDGYTF.

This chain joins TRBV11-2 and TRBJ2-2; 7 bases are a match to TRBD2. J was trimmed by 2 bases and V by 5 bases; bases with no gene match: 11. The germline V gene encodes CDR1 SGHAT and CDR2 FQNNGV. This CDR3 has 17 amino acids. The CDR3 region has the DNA TGTGCCAGCAGCCTACCATGGGCTAGCGGAAACACCGGGGAGCTGTTTTTT. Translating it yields CASSLPWASGNTGELFF.

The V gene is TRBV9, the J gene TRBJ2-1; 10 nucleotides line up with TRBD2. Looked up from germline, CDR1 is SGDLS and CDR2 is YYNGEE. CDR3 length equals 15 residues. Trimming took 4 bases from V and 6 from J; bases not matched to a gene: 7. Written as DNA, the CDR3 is TGTGCCAGCAGCCCCCGGGCTAGCGGGAGCAATGAGCAGTTCTTC. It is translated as CASSPRASGSNEQFF. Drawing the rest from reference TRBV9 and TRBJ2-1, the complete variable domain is DSGVTQTPKHLITATGQRVTLRCSPRSGDLSVYWYQQSLDQGLQFLIQYYNGEERAKGNILERFSAQQFPDLHSELNLSSLELGDSALYFCASSPRASGSNEQFFGPGTRLTVL.

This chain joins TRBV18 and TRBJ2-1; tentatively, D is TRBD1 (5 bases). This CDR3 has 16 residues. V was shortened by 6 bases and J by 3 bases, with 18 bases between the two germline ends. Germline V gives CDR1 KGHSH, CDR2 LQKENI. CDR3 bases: TGTGCCAGCTCCCCAAAAGAGACAGCCAGCTACAATGAGCAGTTCTTC. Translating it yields CASSPKETASYNEQFF.

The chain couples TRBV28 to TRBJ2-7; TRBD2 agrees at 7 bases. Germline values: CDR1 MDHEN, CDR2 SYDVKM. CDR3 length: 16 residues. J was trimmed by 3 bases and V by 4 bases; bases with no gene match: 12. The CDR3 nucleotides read TGTGCCAGCAGTTCCAAGTGGTGGGAGGGAAACTACGAGCAGTACTTC. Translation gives CASSSKWWEGNYEQYF.